These 11 T cell receptor beta chains share one sample of origin, sequenced in a study of T cell responses to AZD1222 COVID-19 vaccine. Sequencing used immunoSEQ multiplex PCR; TCRdb keeps in-frame clones, though not all of them. The top ten clones hold about 19% of a sample with over 150,000 clones, around nine tenths of them seen once. This specimen consisted of peripheral blood, obtained on day 0 of AZD1222 vaccination. The receptors were sampled from an adult in good health.

The chain employs TRBV10-3 and TRBJ1-5; D ambiguous. Trimming left V 0 bases short and J 2 bases short, with 14 bases between. The germline gives CDR1 ENHRY, CDR2 SYGVKD. CDR3 length equals 17 residues. For the CDR3, the DNA is TGTGCCATCAGTGAGTCGAGGCCCGGTGCGGGCAATCAGCCCCAGCATTTT. Encoded protein: CAISESRPGAGNQPQHF.

V and J are TRBV19 and TRBJ1-5, with D perhaps TRBD1 (6 bases). Trimming left V 4 bases short and J 9 bases short, with 25 bases between. CDR1 and CDR2 (germline): LNHDA, SQIVND (reference sequence). This CDR3 spans 17 amino acids. CDR3 nucleotide sequence: TGTGCCAGTAGTACCGCCCTTGGGCAGGGGCTGACATGGCCCCAGCATTTT. As protein: CASSTALGQGLTWPQHF.

This clone is a singleton in its sample. This sequence joins TRBV5-1 and TRBJ1-2; the match to TRBD1 covers 9 bases. CDR1 and CDR2 (germline): SGHRS, YFSETQ. The J segment lost 6 bases and the V segment lost 4 bases, leaving 7 bases of the junction unmatched. The length of the CDR3 is 14 residues. The DNA for the CDR3 is TGCGCCAGCAGCCGGCCGGGACAGGGAGATGGCTACACCTTC. It encodes CASSRPGQGDGYTF.

The gene calls are TRBV6-5 and TRBJ1-6, with no clear D. Germline V gene data show CDR1 as MNHEY and CDR2 as SVGAGI. The CDR3 consists of 14 residues. V lost 6 bases and J lost 7, with 13 bases in between. This CDR3 is CASSRDDYNSPLHF. The CDR3 DNA follows: TGTGCCAGCAGCCGAGACGACTACAATTCACCCCTCCACTTT.

The V call is TRBV12-3 or TRBV12-4, the J call TRBJ1-2; D is unresolved. The ends were cut back, 5 bases at V and 0 bases at J, with 7 bases in the middle. This CDR3 contains 13 residues. The CDR3 region has the DNA TGTGCCAGCAGTCTACAGCCTAACTATGGCTACACCTTC. As protein: CASSLQPNYGYTF.

CDR3 bases: TGTGCCAGCAGTGAAGATTGGGGGCAGTACAATGAGCAGTTCTTC. Translating gives CASSEDWGQYNEQFF. The chain employs TRBV6-1 and TRBJ2-1, with D possibly TRBD1 on 6 matching bases. Germline CDR1 reads MNHNS; CDR2 reads SASEGT. The CDR3 runs to 15 residues. V was trimmed by 1 base and J by 4 bases, leaving 11 bases between them.

This clone showed up just once. The V gene is TRBV27, the J gene TRBJ2-7, with D possibly being TRBD1 (7 bases). The CDR3 runs to 14 residues. V was cut by 2 bases and J by 2 bases, with 10 bases left in between. Germline CDR1 and CDR2: MNHEY and SMNVEV (reference sequence). The CDR3 DNA reads as TGTGCCAGCAGTTTAGCGGGACAGCCCTACGAGCAGTACTTC. Translated, it gives CASSLAGQPYEQYF.

This chain joins TRBV6-2 or TRBV6-3 and TRBJ1-1; D gene ambiguous. The CDR3 length is 12 residues. CDR1 and CDR2 from the germline V gene are MNHEY and SVGEGT. Trimming removed 0 bases at V and 3 bases at J, with 2 bases between. The CDR3 reads CASSYSYTEAFF. The CDR3 coding sequence is TGTGCCAGCAGTTACTCGTACACTGAAGCTTTCTTT.

The V call is TRBV21-1, the J call TRBJ2-7; the table's D call TRBD2 went unverified against the DNA. TRBV21-1 is a pseudogene locus. This CDR3 comprises 16 residues. CDR3 DNA: TGTGCCAGCAGCCCGGGTCGCAGCGGGATAGGCGACGAGCAGTACTTC. Translation gives CASSPGRSGIGDEQYF.

The chain combines TRBV5-1 with TRBJ2-2; no definite D call. The length of the CDR3 is 15 residues. Looked up from germline, CDR1 is SGHRS and CDR2 is YFSETQ. Trimming cost V 0 bases and J 4 bases, with 10 bases left between them. CDR3 DNA: TGCGCCAGCAGCTTGGGGCTTAGTGGCACCGGGGAGCTGTTTTTT. This gives the protein CASSLGLSGTGELFF.

V is TRBV24-1 and J is TRBJ2-1; 11 bases agree with TRBD2. Germline CDR1 is KGHDR and CDR2 is SFDVKD. J lost 6 bases, V lost 0 bases, and 3 bases had no gene match. The CDR3 is 16 amino acids. CDR3 sequence (DNA): TGTGCCACCAGTGATTTGACTAGCGGGAGTACCAATGAGCAGTTCTTC. It translates to CATSDLTSGSTNEQFF.